Presented here are 15 T cell receptor beta chains from one specimen sequenced in a study of early T cells in non-severe SARS-CoV-2 infection (dated by TCRdb to the early 2020s). The library was made by 5' RACE. TCRdb lists the instrument as NextSeq 500. Clones were called with MiXCR by TCRdb after fastp trimmed the public reads at Q25, and only in-frame beta chains were retained. CDR3 protein sequences are deduplicated, and each keeps its most common genes and DNA. The sample yields around 26,000 distinct CDR3 sequences; approximately 4.4% were counted once. The top ten clones comprise 5% to 7.5% of the sample. The sample taken for sequencing was whole blood. All receptors come from an adult who was a healthcare worker with PCR-confirmed SARS-CoV-2 infection or an uninfected control (not recorded which).

Ten or more counts support this clonotype. The V call is TRBV5-4, the J call TRBJ2-7; 7 nucleotides agree with TRBD1. The CDR3 consists of 13 residues. V lost 2 bases, J lost 6 bases, and 5 bases stayed unmatched. Per the germline V gene, CDR1 is SGHNT and CDR2 is YYREEE (reference sequence). The CDR3 loop is CASSFRGKAEQYF. The CDR3, as DNA: TGTGCCAGCAGCTTCAGGGGGAAAGCCGAGCAGTACTTC. The whole variable domain, filled in from reference TRBV5-4 and TRBJ2-7, reads ETGVTQSPTHLIKTRGQQVTLRCSSQSGHNTVSWYQQALGQGPQFIFQYYREEENGRGNFPPRFSGLQFPNYSSELNVNALELDDSALYLCASSFRGKAEQYFGPGTRLTVT.

The gene calls are TRBV7-2 and TRBJ2-3; 8 bases are shared with TRBD2. CDR3 length: 20 residues. V lost 1 base to trimming and J lost 6 bases; unmatched junction nucleotides: 21. The germline CDR1 and CDR2 sequences are SGHTA and FQGNSA. In DNA form, the CDR3 reads TGTGCCAGCAGCTTAGGGTTTATTACGGAGCGGGGGTCCATGAGGGATACGCAGTATTTT. The encoded protein is CASSLGFITERGSMRDTQYF.

On this clonotype: Just one base apart from a much larger clone, this may be a read error. The chain carries TRBV2 and TRBJ1-1; D not certain. This CDR3 comprises 12 residues. Germline assignment: CDR1 SNHLY and CDR2 FYNNEI. The CDR3 is CASRDPRTEALF. The CDR3 DNA follows: TGTGCCAGCAGGGATCCACGTACTGAAGCTCTCTTT. The complete variable domain, with remaining parts taken from reference TRBV2 and TRBJ1-1, reads EPEVTQTPSHQVTQMGQEVILRCVPISNHLYFYWYRQILGQKVEFLVSFYNNEISEKSEIFDDQFSVERPDGSNFTLKIRSTKLEDSAMYFCASRDPRTEALFGQGTRLTVV.

This clonotype was counted ten times or more. The chain recombines TRBV14 with TRBJ2-7, with D possibly matching TRBD2 (6 bases). CDR1 SGHDN and CDR2 FVKESK come from the germline V gene. The CDR3 is made up of 15 amino acids. Trimming pared 2 bases from V and 7 bases from J, leaving 18 bases between. The CDR3 sequence is CASSQMRGLAGEQYF. CDR3 nucleotide sequence: TGTGCCAGCAGCCAAATGCGGGGCCTGGCGGGGGAGCAGTACTTC.

This clonotype was counted a few times. The rearrangement joins TRBV7-2 to TRBJ2-3; D not resolved. Germline assignment: CDR1 SGHTA and CDR2 FQGNSA. The CDR3 runs to 15 residues. Trimming pared 5 bases from V and 4 bases from J, leaving 16 bases between. The CDR3 DNA follows: TGTGCCAGCAGCATATATGGGCGCGAAGCAGATACGCAGTATTTT. Amino acids: CASSIYGREADTQYF. The full variable domain, its missing parts supplied by reference TRBV7-2 and TRBJ2-3, is GAGVSQSPSNKVTEKGKDVELRCDPISGHTALYWYRQSLGQGLEFLIYFQGNSAPDKSGLPSDRFSAERTGGSVSTLTIQRTQQEDSAVYLCASSIYGREADTQYFGPGTRLTVL.

In this sample, this clonotype turned up many times. The CDR3 protein is CSATSGRAAGELFF. CDR3 nucleotides: TGCAGTGCCACTAGCGGGAGGGCCGCCGGGGAGCTGTTTTTT. The rearrangement links TRBV20-1 to TRBJ2-2; 13 bases agree with TRBD2. CDR3 size: 14 residues. V lost 6 bases to trimming and J lost 6 bases; unmatched junction nucleotides: 4. CDR1 and CDR2 (germline): DFQATT, SNEGSKA (reference sequence).

This clonotype was seen a handful of times. The V and J genes are TRBV29-1 and TRBJ1-2; possible D gene TRBD1, 5 bases. The germline V and J ends were trimmed by 5 bases and 8 bases, with 18 bases remaining between them. The length of the CDR3 is 13 residues. Germline V gene sequence: CDR1 SQVTM, CDR2 ANQGSEA. CDR3 protein: CSVPVLGGDGYTF. The CDR3 DNA reads TGCAGCGTTCCCGTTCTGGGAGGGGACGGCTACACCTTC.

The chain couples TRBV6-5 to TRBJ2-3; 10 bases agree with TRBD2. Germline loops: CDR1 MNHEY, CDR2 SVGAGI. V was pared by 6 bases and J by 7 bases, with 7 bases of the junction left unmatched. The CDR3 length is 14 residues. CDR3 DNA: TGTGCCAGCAGGGCAGGGACTAGCGACAATACGCAGTATTTT. Amino acid sequence: CASRAGTSDNTQYF.

In this sample, this clonotype turned up many times. The V and J genes are TRBV27 and TRBJ2-2; the match to TRBD2 covers 8 bases. Germline lookup yields CDR1 MNHEY and CDR2 SMNVEV (reference sequence). The CDR3 totals 19 residues. V lost 5 bases and J lost 1; bases outside the gene matches: 15. CDR3: CASSPLRGGPQGNTGELFF. In DNA form, the CDR3 reads TGTGCCAGCAGTCCTCTACGGGGGGGGCCTCAAGGGAACACCGGGGAGCTGTTTTTT.

This clonotype was counted ten times or more. This chain links TRBV24-1 with TRBJ2-2; TRBD1 aligns across 8 bases. CDR3 length equals 14 residues. The germline V gene encodes CDR1 KGHDR and CDR2 SFDVKD. The V gene end was trimmed by 5 bases and the J gene end by 4 bases; junction bases not matched to a gene: 2. The CDR3 sequence is CATSGDRGTGELFF. The CDR3 nucleotides read TGTGCCACCAGTGGTGACAGGGGCACCGGGGAGCTGTTTTTT.

This clonotype was seen ten or more times. The gene calls are TRBV2 and TRBJ2-2; 7 positions agree with TRBD2. This CDR3 is built from 16 residues. The germline CDR1 and CDR2 sequences are SNHLY and FYNNEI. V trimming: 8 bases; J trimming: 2 bases; junction bases outside the gene matches: 11. CDR3 sequence (DNA): TGTGCCAGCCTTCCTAGCGGCTTCACTAACACCGGGGAGCTGTTTTTT. Protein: CASLPSGFTNTGELFF.

Many counts were recorded for this clonotype. V is TRBV30 and J is TRBJ1-2, with D maybe TRBD1 (5 bases). This CDR3 spans 13 amino acids. Trimming left V 3 bases short and J 8 bases short, with 16 bases between. Per germline, CDR1 GTSNPN and CDR2 SVGIG (reference sequence). The CDR3 DNA follows: TGTGCCTGGAGACGATCAGGGAGTGGGGGCTACACCTTC. It specifies CAWRRSGSGGYTF.

This clonotype was counted ten times or more. The junction shows a germline mismatch at one end, possibly a read error. The genes are TRBV3-1 and TRBJ1-3; D is perhaps TRBD1 (5 bases). This CDR3 is 16 amino acids long. The germline gives CDR1 LGHDT, CDR2 YNNKEL (reference sequence). The CDR3 DNA sequence: TGTGCCAGCAGCCTTCAGACAGAGCCGTCTGAAAACACCATATATTTT. It is translated as CASSLQTEPSENTIYF. Full variable domain (rest looked up from reference TRBV3-1 and TRBJ1-3): DTAVSQTPKYLVTQMGNDKSIKCEQNLGHDTMYWYKQDSKKFLKIMFSYNNKELIINETVPNRFSPKSPDKAHLNLHINSLELGDSAVYFCASSLQTEPSENTIYFGEGSWLTVV.

This clonotype has ten or more counts. V is TRBV20-1 and J is TRBJ2-7; 9 nucleotides line up with TRBD1. CDR1 and CDR2 (germline): DFQATT, SNEGSKA (reference sequence). This CDR3 region has 15 residues. V dropped 1 base and J dropped 0; count of bases not matched to a gene: 4. CDR3: CSARGGTGSSYEQYF. The CDR3, as DNA: TGCAGTGCTAGAGGGGGGACAGGGAGCTCCTACGAGCAGTACTTC.

With respect to this clonotype: A single base separates this from a much larger clone, so it may be a read error. The V gene is TRBV2, the J gene TRBJ1-1; D is undetermined. CDR3 length equals 11 residues. V lost 6 bases, J lost 3 bases, and 5 bases lay in between. Germline V CDR1 and CDR2: SNHLY, FYNNEI. The CDR3 sequence is CASRYDTEAFF. CDR3 DNA: TGTGCCAGCAGATACGACACTGAAGCTTTCTTT.